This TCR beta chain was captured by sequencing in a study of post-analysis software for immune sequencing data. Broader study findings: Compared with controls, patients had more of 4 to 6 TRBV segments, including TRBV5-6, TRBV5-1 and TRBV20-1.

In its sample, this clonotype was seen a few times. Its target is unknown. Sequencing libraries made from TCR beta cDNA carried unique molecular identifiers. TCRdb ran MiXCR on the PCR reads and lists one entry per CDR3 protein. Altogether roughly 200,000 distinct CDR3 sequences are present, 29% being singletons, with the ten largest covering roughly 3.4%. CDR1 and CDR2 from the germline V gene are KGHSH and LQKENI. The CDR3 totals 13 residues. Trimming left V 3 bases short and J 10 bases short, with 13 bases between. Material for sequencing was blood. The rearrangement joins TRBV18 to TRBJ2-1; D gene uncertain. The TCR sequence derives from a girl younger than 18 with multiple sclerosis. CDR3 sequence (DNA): TGTGCCAGCTCACCCCCGGACCACCGAGAGCAGTTCTTC. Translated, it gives CASSPPDHREQFF.